The sequence of this T cell receptor beta chain was determined in a study of regulatory T cells in long-lasting Graves disease. Study information: Positivity for TSH receptor antibodies plus over 5 years of antithyroid drugs meant persistent Graves' disease.

Germline V gives CDR1 MNHEY, CDR2 SVGEGT. Trimming removed 2 bases from V and 4 bases from J; junction bases left unmatched: 2. This CDR3 comprises 15 residues. Whole-study results and caveats: TRBV28 was favored in persistent disease, as were TRBJ1-2 and TRBJ2-5. Persistent patients shared more public clonotypes (around 3,000) than new patients (roughly 970).

The TCR beta library used iRepertoire HTBI primers with Arm-PCR amplification of CDR3. In the original processing: Identification across samples found more than 55 TRBV and roughly 13 TRBJ segments. MiXCR, run by TCRdb on the multiplex PCR reads, gives a single entry per CDR3 protein. TCRdb's processing, not the authors', yielded these V and J calls. The sample contains under 350,000 distinct CDR3 sequences, roughly 21% of which appear only once. The time point denotes: persistent/refractory GD, antithyroid drugs over 5 years with positive TRAb. PBMC-extracted RNA yielded the TCR library. Concerning this clonotype itself: The antigen remains unidentified.

The chain has TRBV6-2 or TRBV6-3 and TRBJ2-2; 9 bases agree with TRBD2. The receptor's source is a female donor with Graves disease. The sample here was peripheral blood mononuclear cells (PBMCs), taken when the disease was refractory, from a patient treated with antithyroid drugs. CDR3 amino acids: CASSYGGRGTGELFF. Here the CDR3 DNA reads TGTGCCAGCAGTTACGGCGGGAGGGGCACCGGGGAGCTGTTTTTT.